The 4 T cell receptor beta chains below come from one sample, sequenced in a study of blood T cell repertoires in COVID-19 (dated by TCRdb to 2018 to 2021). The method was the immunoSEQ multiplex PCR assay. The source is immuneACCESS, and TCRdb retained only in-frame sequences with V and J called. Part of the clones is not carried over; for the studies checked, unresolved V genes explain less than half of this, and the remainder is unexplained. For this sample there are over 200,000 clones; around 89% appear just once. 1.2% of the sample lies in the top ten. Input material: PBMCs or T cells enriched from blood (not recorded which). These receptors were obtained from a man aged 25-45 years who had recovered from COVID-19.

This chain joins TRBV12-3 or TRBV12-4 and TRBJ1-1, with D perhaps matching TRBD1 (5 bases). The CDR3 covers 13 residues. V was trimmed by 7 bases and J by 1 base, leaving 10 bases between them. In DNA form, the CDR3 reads TGTGCCAGCAAAGTACAGGAGAACACTGAAGCTTTCTTT. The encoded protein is CASKVQENTEAFF.

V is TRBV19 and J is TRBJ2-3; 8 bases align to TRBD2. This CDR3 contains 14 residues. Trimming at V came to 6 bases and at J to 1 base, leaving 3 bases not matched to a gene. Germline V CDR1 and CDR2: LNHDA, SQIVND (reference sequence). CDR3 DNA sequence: TGTGCCAGTAGAAATAGCGGGGGCACAGATACGCAGTATTTT. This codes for CASRNSGGTDTQYF.

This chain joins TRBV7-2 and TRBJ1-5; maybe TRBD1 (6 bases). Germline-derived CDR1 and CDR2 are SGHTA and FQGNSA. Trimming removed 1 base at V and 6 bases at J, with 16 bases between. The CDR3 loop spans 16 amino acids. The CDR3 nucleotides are TGTGCCAGCAGCTTAGAGGCAGGGGTTGGAAGTCAGCCCCAGCATTTT. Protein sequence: CASSLEAGVGSQPQHF.

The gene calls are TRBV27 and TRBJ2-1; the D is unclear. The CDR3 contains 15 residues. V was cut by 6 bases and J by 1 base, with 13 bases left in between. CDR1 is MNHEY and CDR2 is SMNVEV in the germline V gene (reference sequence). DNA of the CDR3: TGTGCCAGCAGGGGCTTCGCACAATCCTACAATGAGCAGTTCTTC. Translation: CASRGFAQSYNEQFF.